The text below deals with one T cell receptor (beta chain). The data are from a study of blood T cell repertoires in COVID-19. Patients in Seattle were enrolled during active infection, then followed longitudinally. Under the authors' procedure: The assay estimated nucleated cells by amplifying reference gene primers. Generated by immunoSEQ multiplex PCR, the TCRdb table keeps only in-frame clones and is missing some. V and J calls and clone size are those listed in that table; D and trimming were worked out from the DNA. The sample has about 390,000 clones; 80% to 90% are singletons. The CDR3 is 14 residues long. Trimming removed 1 base from V and 6 bases from J, with 13 bases in between. Germline CDR1 reads SEHNR; CDR2 reads FQNEAQ (reference sequence).

Sequenced: peripheral blood. The sequence derives from a woman aged 60-75 years with COVID-19, enrolled during active disease. The chain links TRBV7-9 to TRBJ2-7, with D tentatively TRBD2 (6 bases). For the CDR3, the DNA is TGTGCCAGCAGCTTAGTGTCCGGGGGTAGCGAGCAGTACTTC. Protein: CASSLVSGGSEQYF.